This paragraph covers one TCR beta chain sequence. The germline gives CDR1 SGHKS, CDR2 YYEKEE (reference sequence). V dropped 1 base and J dropped 11; count of bases not matched to a gene: 10. The CDR3 length is 15 residues. The source of the sample is a study of blood T cell repertoires in COVID-19. Overall study: PBMCs, B-cell-depleted T cells, or T cells provided the cDNA or gDNA that made up the material.

The table came from immunoSEQ multiplex PCR; TCRdb's copy has only in-frame clones and leaves some out. The sample lists some 380,000 clones, roughly four fifths occurring once. The rearrangement links TRBV5-5 to TRBJ1-5; 9 nucleotides agree with TRBD1. The source of this sequence is a human donor with acute or convalescent COVID-19. The donor label of this sample is uncertain. Material for sequencing was peripheral blood. The CDR3 here is CASSLTGQGYSTQHF. CDR3 bases: TGTGCCAGCAGCTTGACGGGACAGGGTTATTCGACCCAGCATTTT.